A single T cell receptor (beta chain) is shown here with its context. Its antigen is as yet unknown. Some clones are missing from TCRdb's copy, which holds only in-frame ones; the method was immunoSEQ multiplex PCR. In the table there are about 480,000 clones, around 88% of which are singletons. Treatment specified: some 20 received Ad26.COV2.S at low or high dose, single or two shots; 5 received placebo; per-sample allocation not given. Material that was analyzed had been drawn on day 63 after the first vaccine or placebo injection. This person who donated was an adult of 18-55 years in Boston. The data are from a study of Ad26.COV2.S vaccination and SARS-CoV-2 variants. Overall study context: Into the muscle, Ad26.COV2.S was dosed once or twice, 56 days apart. Study-wide results and caveats: Vaccine recipients and placebo recipients showed similar non-spike TCR breadth.

Per the germline V gene, CDR1 is SGHRS and CDR2 is YFSETQ. The CDR3 loop spans 16 amino acids. The ends lost 7 bases at V and 5 bases at J; junction bases unmatched: 14. Sequenced material: peripheral blood, taken in a trial of Ad26.COV2.S vaccine versus placebo. This TCR came from a person between 18 and 65 years old who received the Ad26.COV2.S COVID-19 vaccine or a placebo. The chain employs TRBV5-1 and TRBJ2-7, with 11 bases matching TRBD2. CDR3: CASAAQRTSGLHEQYF. In nucleotides, the CDR3 is TGCGCCAGCGCTGCTCAACGGACTAGCGGGTTACACGAGCAGTACTTC. The whole variable domain, remainder taken from reference TRBV5-1 and TRBJ2-7, is KAGVTQTPRYLIKTRGQQVTLSCSPISGHRSVSWYQQTPGQGLQFLFEYFSETQRNKGNFPGRFSGRQFSNSRSEMNVSTLELGDSALYLCASAAQRTSGLHEQYFGPGTRLTVT.